The T cell receptor beta chain under discussion was sequenced for a study of OX40 agonist ivuxolimab in advanced cancers. TCRdb's table, derived via immunoSEQ multiplex PCR, lists solely in-frame clones and lacks some. Here the sample spans around 83,000 clones, less than 95% being singletons. Patients were ineligible given autoimmune disease history or systemic immunosuppression. This clonotype was obtained from an adult with an advanced solid tumor such as melanoma, head and neck, liver or kidney cancer. The sequencing here drew on CD4+ or CD8+ T cells sorted from blood, taken in a trial of the OX40 agonist ivuxolimab.

This CDR3 reads CASTKQQGDYEQYF. CDR3 in DNA: TGTGCCAGCACGAAGCAGCAGGGGGACTACGAGCAGTACTTC. The chain has TRBV2 and TRBJ2-7; 7 bases agree with TRBD1. The junction had 9 bases not matched to a gene; V was cut back by 7 bases and J by 3 bases. Germline loops: CDR1 SNHLY, CDR2 FYNNEI. CDR3 length: 14 amino acids.